A selection of T cell receptor beta chains follows, all from one sample in a study of T cells in Graves' hyperthyroidism and ophthalmopathy. TCRdb re-called the multiplex PCR reads through MiXCR, storing one row per CDR3 protein. The table shows fewer than 700,000 distinct CDR3 sequences, with 15% to 20% occurring only once. The sample consisted of blood. These receptors originate from a woman aged 25 to 39 with Graves' hyperthyroidism. CDR3s include the opening cysteine and the closing phenylalanine or tryptophan. D genes are given only for firm matches. Some rows have no size entry. The others give once, few or many, or a class for an expanded clone.

clone_size,v_call,j_call,d_call,cdr3_nt,cdr3_aa
few,TRBV20-1,TRBJ2-5,.,TGCAGTGGGGGGGTGGGGGAGACCCAGTACTTC,CSGGVGETQYF
many,TRBV6-1,TRBJ2-3,.,TGTGCCAGCACTACCACGGTGGCCCTAGCCCCGGATACGCAGTATTTT,CASTTTVALAPDTQYF
many,TRBV7-2,TRBJ1-1,.,TGTGCCAGCAGCTTAGGTTCGGTGAACACTGAAGCTTTCTTT,CASSLGSVNTEAFF
many,TRBV12-3/TRBV12-4,TRBJ1-5,.,TGTGCCAGCAGTTACACAGGGAGTAGCAATCAGCCCCAGCATTTT,CASSYTGSSNQPQHF
few,TRBV19,TRBJ1-1,.,TGTGCCAGTAACATCGGCGGGATGAACACTGAAGCTTTCTTT,CASNIGGMNTEAFF
.,TRBV20-1,TRBJ2-1,.,TGCAGTGCCCCCCTATACAATGAGCAGTTCTTC,CSAPLYNEQFF
.,TRBV20-1,TRBJ2-7,.,TGCAGTGCTAGAGATCCGGTGGGGCAGTACTTC,CSARDPVGQYF
few,TRBV6-2/TRBV6-3,TRBJ2-7,.,TGTGCCAGCAGTTACAATTCAGCGTGGAGGAACGAGCAGTACTTC,CASSYNSAWRNEQYF
few,TRBV3-1,TRBJ2-1,TRBD2,TGTGCCAGCAGCCAAGGGACTAGCGGGAGGGGGGATGAGCAGTTCTTC,CASSQGTSGRGDEQFF
once,TRBV4-3,TRBJ2-1,TRBD1,TGCGCCAGCAGCCAGGGACAGCTCAATGAGCAGTTCTTC,CASSQGQLNEQFF
many,TRBV28,TRBJ2-2,.,TGTGCCAGCAGTTTATTGCCAGGGGTTGGCATAACCGGGGAGCTGTTTTTT,CASSLLPGVGITGELFF
few,TRBV9,TRBJ2-2,TRBD2,TGTGCCAGCAGCGTAGCACAAGGGATAGCGGGAGCGGGCGGGGAGCTGTTTTTT,CASSVAQGIAGAGGELFF
.,TRBV7-8,TRBJ1-3,.,TGTGCCAGCAGCTTAGAATTCGGGAGAACAGTCCAAAACACCATATATTTT,CASSLEFGRTVQNTIYF
many,TRBV12-3/TRBV12-4,TRBJ1-1,.,TGTGCCAGCAGTCCACAGGGATTTGGTGAAGCTTTCTTT,CASSPQGFGEAFF
many,TRBV7-9,TRBJ2-1,TRBD1,TGTGCCAGCAGCGAATACAGGGGTGGCAATGAGCAGTTCTTC,CASSEYRGGNEQFF
many,TRBV9,TRBJ2-3,TRBD2,TGTGCCAGCAGCGTAGTTGTGGGAGGGCCCACAGATACGCAGTATTTT,CASSVVVGGPTDTQYF
many,TRBV29-1,TRBJ2-5,.,TGCAGCCATGCTCGGGGCATGGGAGAGACCCAGTACTTC,CSHARGMGETQYF
many,TRBV20-1,TRBJ2-2,TRBD2,TGCAGTGCTAGAGAGGGCGGGAGGGCCAAAGGCGGGGAGCTGTTTTTT,CSAREGGRAKGGELFF
.,TRBV10-3,TRBJ2-7,TRBD2,TGTGCCATCAGGTCTAGCGGGAGAGGGTACGAGCAGTACTTC,CAIRSSGRGYEQYF
many,TRBV20-1,TRBJ2-7,TRBD1,TGCAGTGCGGGGGACAGGGGTATTTCCTACGAGCAGTACTTC,CSAGDRGISYEQYF
few,TRBV6-2/TRBV6-3,TRBJ2-1,.,TGTGCCAGCAGGGGCACTAGCCTTAGGGAGCAGTTCTTC,CASRGTSLREQFF
few,TRBV7-9,TRBJ1-4,TRBD1,TGTGCCAGCAGCTTAGTTCAGGGGGCCGAAAAACTGTTTTTT,CASSLVQGAEKLFF